One and the same sample provided the 31 T cell receptor beta chains below, sequenced in a study of T cell changes during pregnancy in multiple sclerosis. The assay was immunoSEQ multiplex PCR, and TCRdb's table has in-frame clones only and misses some. The sample carries around 95,000 clones, about 94% recorded once. Material: peripheral blood, obtained after pregnancy. These receptors all come from a female donor in good health, enrolled as a control in a pregnancy study.

The V and J genes are TRBV15 and TRBJ2-7; tentatively, D is TRBD1 (5 bases). Trimming removed 6 bases from V and 6 bases from J, with 12 bases in between. The CDR3 has 12 amino acids. Per germline, CDR1 LNHNV and CDR2 YYDKDF (reference sequence). In DNA, the CDR3 is TGTGCCACCAGTCAGGGTCGTGCCGAGCAGTACTTC. This encodes CATSQGRAEQYF. The full variable domain, completed using reference TRBV15 and TRBJ2-7, is DAMVIQNPRYQVTQFGKPVTLSCSQTLNHNVMYWYQQKSSQAPKLLFHYYDKDFNNEADTPDNFQSRRPNTSFCFLDIRSPGLGDTAMYLCATSQGRAEQYFGPGTRLTVT.

Turning to this clone: The sample holds other DNA sequences that translate to the same CDR3. The chain has TRBV5-1 and TRBJ2-2; unclear D gene. CDR3 length equals 15 residues. V shed 0 bases and J shed 2 bases, with 8 bases lying between them. From germline, CDR1 is SGHRS and CDR2 YFSETQ. The CDR3 reads CASSLGAVNTGELFF. In nucleotides, the CDR3 is TGCGCCAGCAGCTTGGGTGCGGTAAACACCGGGGAGCTGTTTTTT. Supplemented by reference TRBV5-1 and TRBJ2-2, the full variable domain reads KAGVTQTPRYLIKTRGQQVTLSCSPISGHRSVSWYQQTPGQGLQFLFEYFSETQRNKGNFPGRFSGRQFSNSRSEMNVSTLELGDSALYLCASSLGAVNTGELFFGEGSRLTVL.

This chain links TRBV4-1 with TRBJ2-2; D perhaps matches TRBD2 (6 bases). Germline V gene sequence: CDR1 MGHRA, CDR2 YSYEKL. This CDR3 region has 16 residues. The V and J ends lost 6 bases and 2 bases respectively, with 16 bases between them. The CDR3 sequence is CASRLGLGRNTGELFF. The CDR3 DNA reads as TGCGCCAGCAGACTGGGACTGGGGCGAAACACCGGGGAGCTGTTTTTT.

The count of this clone is one. V is TRBV6-1 and J is TRBJ1-2, with 10 bases aligning to TRBD1. CDR3 length: 15 residues. The trim removed 4 bases at V and 3 bases at J, leaving 5 bases unmatched. Germline-derived CDR1 and CDR2 are MNHNS and SASEGT. CDR3 region: CASSAWTGGDYGYTF. For the CDR3, the DNA is TGTGCCAGCAGTGCGTGGACAGGGGGGGACTATGGCTACACCTTC.

The rearrangement links TRBV5-1 to TRBJ2-3, with 10 bases identical to TRBD1. The ends lost 3 bases at V and 4 bases at J; junction bases unmatched: 5. Germline-derived CDR1 and CDR2 are SGHRS and YFSETQ. The CDR3 length is 15 residues. The CDR3 DNA reads TGCGCCAGCAGCTCAACCGGGACAGGGGCAGATACGCAGTATTTT. Amino acid sequence: CASSSTGTGADTQYF.

The genes are TRBV5-1 and TRBJ2-1, with TRBD1 matching 7 bases. Looked up from germline, CDR1 is SGHRS and CDR2 is YFSETQ. Losses at the gene ends were 4 bases for V and 0 bases for J; bases not matched to a gene: 4. The CDR3 covers 15 residues. In nucleotides, the CDR3 is TGCGCCAGCAGCCCTGGGGACAGCTCCTACAATGAGCAGTTCTTC. It codes for CASSPGDSSYNEQFF.

This rearrangement joins TRBV9 to TRBJ2-1; D is possibly TRBD1 (6 bases). Looked up from germline, CDR1 is SGDLS and CDR2 is YYNGEE. The ends were cut back, 2 bases at V and 8 bases at J, with 17 bases in the middle. The CDR3 has 15 amino acids. CDR3 loop: CASSVGGQPQDEQFF. In DNA form, the CDR3 reads TGTGCCAGCAGCGTTGGGGGCCAACCCCAAGATGAGCAGTTCTTC.

The chain recombines TRBV6-6 with TRBJ2-3, with 8 bases aligning to TRBD2. The CDR3 loop spans 15 amino acids. The germline gives CDR1 MNHNY, CDR2 SVGAGI (reference sequence). Trimming cost V 2 bases and J 2 bases; bases outside gene matches: 3. CDR3 bases: TGTGCCAGCAGTTACGGGGGACTAGTCACAGATACGCAGTATTTT. As protein: CASSYGGLVTDTQYF.

This chain joins TRBV6-5 and TRBJ2-7; tentatively, D is TRBD2 (6 bases). Trimming left V 2 bases short and J 2 bases short, with 7 bases between. The CDR3 runs to 13 residues. From germline, CDR1 is MNHEY and CDR2 SVGAGI. The CDR3 DNA sequence: TGTGCCAGCAGTTACGGCGGGACCTACGAGCAGTACTTC. This translates into CASSYGGTYEQYF.

The chain has TRBV5-5 and TRBJ2-1; tentatively, D is TRBD2 (7 bases). With 4 bases removed from V and 6 bases from J, the gap between germline ends came to 17 bases. The CDR3 sequence is 15 residues long. Germline V lookup: CDR1 SGHKS, CDR2 YYEKEE (reference sequence). The CDR3 is CASSQGPSGRNEQFF. The CDR3 coding sequence is TGTGCCAGCAGCCAGGGGCCTAGCGGCCGCAATGAGCAGTTCTTC.

V and J are TRBV4-2 and TRBJ2-7; 7 positions agree with TRBD2. CDR1 and CDR2 (germline): LGHNA, YNFKEQ. V lost 1 base to trimming and J lost 9 bases; unmatched junction nucleotides: 9. This CDR3 contains 14 residues. The DNA of the CDR3 is TGTGCCAGCAGCCAAGTCGGGACTACTACGTGGCAGTACTTC. Translation gives CASSQVGTTTWQYF.

The rearrangement uses TRBV28 and TRBJ2-7, with D possibly matching TRBD2 (6 bases). Trimming shortened V by 7 bases and J by 8 bases, and 15 bases separated the two germline ends. The CDR3 covers 12 residues. Germline CDR1 reads MDHEN; CDR2 reads SYDVKM. The chain's CDR3 is CASTEPGEKQYF. The CDR3 nucleotides read TGTGCCAGCACCGAACCGGGGGAGAAGCAGTACTTC.

This clone appeared a single time. The V call is TRBV27, the J call TRBJ2-1; 8 bases are a match to TRBD1. The CDR3 has 13 amino acids. The junction had 9 bases not matched to a gene; V was cut back by 7 bases and J by 10 bases. Per germline, CDR1 MNHEY and CDR2 SMNVEV (reference sequence). The CDR3 loop reads CASTLQGAGEQFF. CDR3 nucleotides: TGTGCCAGCACCCTCCAGGGGGCGGGGGAGCAGTTCTTC.

This chain connects TRBV28 to TRBJ2-2; 9 bases are shared with TRBD1. The CDR3 runs to 16 residues. Germline V gives CDR1 MDHEN, CDR2 SYDVKM. The trim removed 1 base at V and 4 bases at J, leaving 4 bases unmatched. The CDR3 DNA is TGTGCCAGCAGTTTATTTGGGACAGGGTCCACCGGGGAGCTGTTTTTT. This gives the protein CASSLFGTGSTGELFF.

The chain is built from TRBV2 and TRBJ2-3, with D hard to call. The CDR3 consists of 14 residues. The V end was cut by 8 bases, the J end by 1 base, with 13 bases between. CDR1 and CDR2 from the germline V gene are SNHLY and FYNNEI. The CDR3 protein is CASVKDLGTDTQYF. Here the CDR3 DNA reads TGTGCCAGCGTAAAGGATCTAGGCACAGATACGCAGTATTTT.

The chain has TRBV15 and TRBJ1-1; TRBD1 matches at 8 bases. CDR1 is LNHNV, CDR2 YYDKDF, per germline (reference sequence). This CDR3 spans 16 amino acids. J lost 4 bases, V lost 0 bases, and 7 bases had no gene match. CDR3 amino acids: CATSRDYQGAGTEAFF. The CDR3 DNA follows: TGTGCCACCAGCAGAGATTATCAGGGGGCTGGCACTGAAGCTTTCTTT.

The J gene is TRBJ2-1, the V gene TRBV5-1, with TRBD2 matching over 7 bases. The V gene's germline CDR1 is SGHRS and CDR2 YFSETQ. This CDR3 is built from 16 residues. Germline trimming cut 1 base from V and 5 bases from J; bases unmatched to any gene: 9. The CDR3 here is CASSLTIGTNNNEQFF. The DNA of the CDR3 is TGCGCCAGCAGCTTGACCATAGGGACTAATAACAATGAGCAGTTCTTC. Supplemented by reference TRBV5-1 and TRBJ2-1, the full variable domain reads KAGVTQTPRYLIKTRGQQVTLSCSPISGHRSVSWYQQTPGQGLQFLFEYFSETQRNKGNFPGRFSGRQFSNSRSEMNVSTLELGDSALYLCASSLTIGTNNNEQFFGPGTRLTVL.

The chain uses TRBV5-1 and TRBJ2-4; D is possibly TRBD2 (6 bases). Germline V gene data show CDR1 as SGHRS and CDR2 as YFSETQ. V was clipped by 0 bases and J by 3 bases, with 16 bases between them. This CDR3 spans 17 amino acids. The CDR3 reads CASSLEGGMGGKNIQYF. CDR3 nucleotides: TGCGCCAGCAGCTTGGAGGGCGGCATGGGAGGCAAAAACATTCAGTACTTC.

The V gene is TRBV19, the J gene TRBJ2-4; D perhaps matches TRBD1 (5 bases). Trimming left V 4 bases short and J 0 bases short, with 10 bases between. The V gene's germline CDR1 is LNHDA and CDR2 SQIVND (reference sequence). The CDR3 sequence is 15 residues long. CDR3 in amino acids: CASSTRQLAKNIQYF. The CDR3 DNA is TGTGCCAGTAGTACAAGACAGCTAGCCAAAAACATTCAGTACTTC.

The rearrangement joins TRBV6-1 to TRBJ2-1; 10 positions agree with TRBD2. CDR3 length: 17 amino acids. Germline loops: CDR1 MNHNS, CDR2 SASEGT. V was pared by 1 base and J by 6 bases, with 9 bases of the junction left unmatched. DNA for the CDR3: TGTGCCAGCAGTGAAGGGCGAGGGGGGACTAGCGTCAATGAGCAGTTCTTC. This codes for CASSEGRGGTSVNEQFF.

The chain links TRBV19 to TRBJ1-1; D uncertain. The CDR3 extends over 12 amino acids. CDR1 and CDR2 from the germline V gene are LNHDA and SQIVND (reference sequence). V was trimmed by 1 base and J by 8 bases, leaving 8 bases between them. The CDR3 sequence: CASSIGAREAFF. The CDR3 DNA sequence: TGTGCCAGTAGTATAGGAGCCCGGGAAGCTTTCTTT.

The chain combines TRBV15 with TRBJ2-5; 7 nucleotides match TRBD1. CDR1 LNHNV and CDR2 YYDKDF come from the germline V gene (reference sequence). V dropped 1 base and J dropped 1; count of bases not matched to a gene: 9. The CDR3 spans 17 residues. The CDR3 DNA follows: TGTGCCACCAGCAGAGCCGAGAACAGGGGACCCCAAGAGACCCAGTACTTC. It is translated as CATSRAENRGPQETQYF. The full variable domain, in which reference TRBV15 and TRBJ2-5 provide the parts outside the CDR3, is DAMVIQNPRYQVTQFGKPVTLSCSQTLNHNVMYWYQQKSSQAPKLLFHYYDKDFNNEADTPDNFQSRRPNTSFCFLDIRSPGLGDTAMYLCATSRAENRGPQETQYFGPGTRLLVL.

The CDR3 region is CASSSYLAASTDTQYF. CDR3 DNA: TGTGCCAGCAGTTCCTACTTAGCGGCTAGCACAGATACGCAGTATTTT. The chain uses TRBV27 and TRBJ2-3; D may be TRBD2 (6 bases). The germline V and J ends were trimmed by 4 bases and 0 bases, with 14 bases remaining between them. Germline V lookup: CDR1 MNHEY, CDR2 SMNVEV (reference sequence). The length of the CDR3 is 16 residues.

The chain couples TRBV19 to TRBJ2-2, with D possibly matching TRBD2 (5 bases). Trimming took 5 bases from V and 7 from J, leaving 14 bases between them. This CDR3 has 14 amino acids. Germline V lookup: CDR1 LNHDA, CDR2 SQIVND (reference sequence). CDR3 DNA: TGTGCCAGTAGTTCAAGCGGACGGCGCGGGGAGCTGTTTTTT. It translates to CASSSSGRRGELFF. The full variable domain, with the rest looked up from reference TRBV19 and TRBJ2-2, is DGGITQSPKYLFRKEGQNVTLSCEQNLNHDAMYWYRQDPGQGLRLIYYSQIVNDFQKGDIAEGYSVSREKKESFPLTVTSAQKNPTAFYLCASSSSGRRGELFFGEGSRLTVL.

The genes are TRBV18 and TRBJ2-3; D is possibly TRBD2 (6 bases). Trimming cost V 4 bases and J 2 bases, with 22 bases left between them. The CDR3 consists of 18 residues. Germline V gene data show CDR1 as KGHSH and CDR2 as LQKENI. CDR3 bases: TGTGCCAGCTCACTGGCCTCGGGGGAGCTCTTCTTCACAGATACGCAGTATTTT. Its translation is CASSLASGELFFTDTQYF.

V gene TRBV5-4 combines with J gene TRBJ1-2; D possibly corresponds to TRBD1 (5 bases). Trimming shortened V by 0 bases and J by 4 bases, and 13 bases separated the two germline ends. The CDR3 loop spans 15 amino acids. Germline-derived CDR1 and CDR2 are SGHNT and YYREEE (reference sequence). The CDR3 protein is CASSLGVGQPYGYTF. The DNA of the CDR3 is TGTGCCAGCAGCTTGGGGGTGGGGCAACCCTATGGCTACACCTTC.

The table lists this clone with a few counts. The gene calls are TRBV21-1 and TRBJ1-2; the DNA was not used to check the table's D call, TRBD1. TRBV21-1 is deemed a pseudogene. CDR3 size: 14 residues. The CDR3 loop reads CASSAKDRGYGYTF. As DNA, the CDR3 is TGTGCCAGCAGCGCCAAGGACAGGGGCTATGGCTACACCTTC.

For the CDR3, the DNA is TGTGCCAGCAACCGGGACAGGGGGAGCTATGGCTACACCTTC. It translates to CASNRDRGSYGYTF. The V and J genes are TRBV2 and TRBJ1-2; 11 bases fit TRBD1. V shed 7 bases, J shed 4 bases, and the junction held 5 bases outside the gene matches. The CDR3 runs 14 residues. The germline V gene encodes CDR1 SNHLY and CDR2 FYNNEI.

The chain combines TRBV27 with TRBJ2-1; tentative D call: TRBD2 (5 bases). There are 14 residues in the CDR3. Germline V gives CDR1 MNHEY, CDR2 SMNVEV (reference sequence). V shed 4 bases and J shed 9 bases, with 16 bases lying between them. CDR3 nucleotides: TGTGCCAGCAGTTCACGGACCAGAGGAGGTGAGCAGTTCTTC. It codes for CASSSRTRGGEQFF.

This rearrangement joins TRBV28 to TRBJ2-7; 12 bases fit TRBD2. This CDR3 region has 18 residues. V shed 3 bases, J shed 0 bases, and the junction held 9 bases outside the gene matches. CDR1 MDHEN and CDR2 SYDVKM come from the germline V gene. CDR3 sequence (DNA): TGTGCCAGCAGTTTTTATTGGACTAGCGGGGCAAGCTCCTACGAGCAGTACTTC. It is translated as CASSFYWTSGASSYEQYF.

The chain employs TRBV5-1 and TRBJ1-1, with 8 bases identical to TRBD1. The ends lost 6 bases at V and 1 base at J; junction bases unmatched: 11. Germline assignment: CDR1 SGHRS and CDR2 YFSETQ. The CDR3 is 16 amino acids. This CDR3 reads CASKPRGRGGNTEAFF. The CDR3 coding sequence is TGCGCCAGCAAACCCAGGGGGCGCGGCGGGAACACTGAAGCTTTCTTT.